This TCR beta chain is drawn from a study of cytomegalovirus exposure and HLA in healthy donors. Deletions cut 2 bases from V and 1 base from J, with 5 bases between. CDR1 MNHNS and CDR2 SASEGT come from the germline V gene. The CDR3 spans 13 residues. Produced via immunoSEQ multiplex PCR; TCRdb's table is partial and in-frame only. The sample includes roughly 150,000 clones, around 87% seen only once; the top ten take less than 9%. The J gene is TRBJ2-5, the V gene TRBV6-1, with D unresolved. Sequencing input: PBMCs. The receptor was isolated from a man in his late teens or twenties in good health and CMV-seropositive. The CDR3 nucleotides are TGTGCCAGCAGTGAACAGCGCCAAGAGACCCAGTACTTC. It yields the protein CASSEQRQETQYF.